This T cell receptor beta chain is from a study of blood T cell repertoires in COVID-19. Study-level background: PBMCs, B-cell-depleted T cells, or T cells were the source of the cDNA or gDNA that made up the material.

TCRdb's copy holds only in-frame clones and misses some; the assay was immunoSEQ multiplex PCR. This sample has some 99,000 clones, with about 85% found just once. The CDR3 contains 15 residues. Per germline, CDR1 ENHRY and CDR2 SYGVKD. Trimming cost V 4 bases and J 5 bases, with 17 bases left between them. The sequencing sample was made of peripheral blood. The sequence came from a man between 65 and 79 years old with acute or convalescent COVID-19. The chain employs TRBV10-3 and TRBJ1-2; TRBD1 is a possible D gene (5 bases). CDR3 amino acids: CAISADTRGVYGYTF. The CDR3 bases are TGTGCCATCAGTGCTGACACGCGGGGGGTATATGGCTACACCTTC.